The source of this TCR beta chain is a study of T cell clonotyping in hematopoietic cell transplantation. The germline V gene has CDR1 SGHKS and CDR2 YYEKEE (reference sequence). This CDR3 region has 15 residues. J was trimmed by 9 bases and V by 4 bases; bases with no gene match: 14. In its sample, this clone was seen a few times. Profiled with immunoSEQ multiplex PCR; TCRdb holds only in-frame clones, not every one. The table lists approximately 26,000 clones, 65% to 90% of them singletons. Time point of the sample: recipient sample about 28 days before transplant, after cytoreduction. The sequence was collected from an older woman with acute myeloid leukemia. Some clones in this sample may be carry-over from other donors' samples. V gene TRBV5-5 combines with J gene TRBJ2-7; 9 nucleotides line up with TRBD1. Sequences were derived from peripheral blood mononuclear cells, sampled before stem cell transplant. The DNA of the CDR3 is TGTGCCAGCAGCCCCTCGGTCACAGGGGGCGCAGGGCAGTACTTC. This sequence encodes CASSPSVTGGAGQYF.